These 2 T cell receptor beta chains originate from one sample sequenced in a study of identical twins. TCRdb redid the calling of the 5' RACE reads with MiXCR, one entry per CDR3 protein. The sample shows 700,000 or so distinct CDR3 sequences, 21% of them seen only once. These same data were also listed under a study on T cells expressing NK-cell markers.

Sequencing was performed on PBMCs. These receptor sequences come from a woman younger than 35 in good health.

This clonotype was seen repeatedly, ten times or more. V gene TRBV11-2 combines with J gene TRBJ2-3; 13 bases match TRBD2. There are 16 residues in the CDR3. Germline CDR1 SGHAT, CDR2 FQNNGV. J was trimmed by 4 bases and V by 5 bases; bases with no gene match: 6. CDR3 sequence: CASSRELAGGPDTQYF. Written as DNA, the CDR3 is TGTGCCAGCAGCAGGGAACTAGCGGGAGGGCCAGATACGCAGTATTTT.

The sample holds a few counts of this clonotype. This chain links TRBV6-2 or TRBV6-3 with TRBJ2-2, with 13 bases matching TRBD2. The V gene's germline CDR1 is MNHEY and CDR2 SVGEGT. This CDR3 spans 14 amino acids. The CDR3 is CAGRTSGSSGELFF. Here the CDR3 DNA reads TGTGCTGGACGGACTAGCGGGAGTTCCGGGGAGCTGTTTTTT.